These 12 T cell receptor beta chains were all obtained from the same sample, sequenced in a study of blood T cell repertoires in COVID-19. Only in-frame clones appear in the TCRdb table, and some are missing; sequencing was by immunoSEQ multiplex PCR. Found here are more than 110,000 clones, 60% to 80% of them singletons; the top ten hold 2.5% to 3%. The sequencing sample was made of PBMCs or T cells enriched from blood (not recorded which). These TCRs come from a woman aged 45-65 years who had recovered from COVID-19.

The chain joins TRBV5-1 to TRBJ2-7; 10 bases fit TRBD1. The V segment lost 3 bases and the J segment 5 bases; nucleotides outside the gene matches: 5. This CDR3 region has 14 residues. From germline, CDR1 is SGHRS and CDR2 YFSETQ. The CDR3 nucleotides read TGCGCCAGCAGCTGGGGACAGGGGAGGGACGAGCAGTACTTC. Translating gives CASSWGQGRDEQYF.

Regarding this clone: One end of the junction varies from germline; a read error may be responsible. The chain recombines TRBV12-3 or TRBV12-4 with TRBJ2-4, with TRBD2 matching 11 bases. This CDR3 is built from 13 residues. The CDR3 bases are TGTGCCAGCAGACCATCTAGCGGGAGGCCCCCAGACTTC. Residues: CASRPSSGRPPDF.

CDR3 sequence (DNA): TGTGCCAGCAGAAAACAGGGATTCTCTGGGGCCAACGTCCTGACTTTC. It yields the protein CASRKQGFSGANVLTF. This chain links TRBV27 with TRBJ2-6, with a tentative D call TRBD1 (6 bases). Trimming took off 6 bases at V and 0 bases at J, with 12 bases between the two ends. The CDR3 has 16 amino acids. From germline, CDR1 is MNHEY and CDR2 SMNVEV (reference sequence).

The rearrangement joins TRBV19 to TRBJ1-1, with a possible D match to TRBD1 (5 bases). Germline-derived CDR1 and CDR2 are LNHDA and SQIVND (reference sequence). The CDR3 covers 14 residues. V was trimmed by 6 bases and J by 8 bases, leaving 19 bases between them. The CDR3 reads CASSLLQEGVEAFF. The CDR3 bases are TGTGCCAGTAGCCTTCTACAGGAAGGTGTAGAAGCTTTCTTT.

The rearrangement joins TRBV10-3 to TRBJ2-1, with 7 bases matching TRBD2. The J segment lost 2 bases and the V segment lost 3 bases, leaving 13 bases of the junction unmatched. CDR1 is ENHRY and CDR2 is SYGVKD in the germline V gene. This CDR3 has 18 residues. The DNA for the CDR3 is TGTGCCATCAGTGACCGCGCCGCGAGGGCGGGGGCCTACAATGAGCAGTTCTTC. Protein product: CAISDRAARAGAYNEQFF.

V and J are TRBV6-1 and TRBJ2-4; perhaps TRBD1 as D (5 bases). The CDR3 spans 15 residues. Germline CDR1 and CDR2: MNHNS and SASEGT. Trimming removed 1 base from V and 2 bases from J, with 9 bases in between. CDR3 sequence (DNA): TGTGCCAGCAGTGAAGGCCAGGGATCCAAAAACATTCAGTACTTC. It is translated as CASSEGQGSKNIQYF.

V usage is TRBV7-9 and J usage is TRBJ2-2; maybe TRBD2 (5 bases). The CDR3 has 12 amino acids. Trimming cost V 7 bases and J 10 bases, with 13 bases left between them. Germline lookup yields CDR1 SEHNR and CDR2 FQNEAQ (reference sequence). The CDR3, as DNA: TGTGCCAGCACCGCTGGGAGTCTGGAGCTGTTTTTT. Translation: CASTAGSLELFF.

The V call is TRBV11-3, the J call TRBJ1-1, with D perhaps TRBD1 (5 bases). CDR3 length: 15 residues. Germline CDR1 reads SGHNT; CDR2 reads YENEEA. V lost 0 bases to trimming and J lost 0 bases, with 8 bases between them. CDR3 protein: CASSLDRGLNTEAFF. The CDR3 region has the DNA TGTGCCAGCAGCTTAGATCGGGGGTTGAACACTGAAGCTTTCTTT.

CDR3: CASSLGLAGAYYEQYF. The CDR3 bases are TGCGCCAGCAGCTTGGGACTAGCGGGAGCTTACTACGAGCAGTACTTC. V is TRBV5-1 and J is TRBJ2-7; 12 nucleotides agree with TRBD2. The CDR3 totals 16 residues. Losses at the gene ends were 0 bases for V and 3 bases for J; bases not matched to a gene: 4. Germline CDR1 SGHRS, CDR2 YFSETQ.

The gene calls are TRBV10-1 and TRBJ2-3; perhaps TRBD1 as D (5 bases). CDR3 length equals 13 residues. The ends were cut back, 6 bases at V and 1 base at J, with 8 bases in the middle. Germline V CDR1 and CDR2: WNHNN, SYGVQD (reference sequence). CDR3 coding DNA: TGCGCCAGCAGCTGGACACGCACAGATACGCAGTATTTT. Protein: CASSWTRTDTQYF.

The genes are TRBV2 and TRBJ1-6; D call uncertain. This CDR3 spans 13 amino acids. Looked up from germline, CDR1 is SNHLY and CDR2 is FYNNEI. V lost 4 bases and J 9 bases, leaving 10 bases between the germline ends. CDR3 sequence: CASSGQIGSPLHF. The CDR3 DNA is TGTGCCAGCAGTGGTCAAATCGGTTCACCCCTCCACTTT.

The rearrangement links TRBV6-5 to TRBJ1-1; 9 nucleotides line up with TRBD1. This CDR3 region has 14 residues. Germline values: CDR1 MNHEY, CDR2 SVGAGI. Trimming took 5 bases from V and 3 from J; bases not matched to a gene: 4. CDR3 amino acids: CASSPDRGDTEAFF. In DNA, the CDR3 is TGTGCCAGCAGTCCCGACAGGGGGGACACTGAAGCTTTCTTT.